Shown below are 27 T cell receptor beta chains from a single sample sequenced in a study of vaccination and CD4 T cells after COVID-19. Treatment specified: approximately nine-day PBMC culture with coronavirus spike peptide pools or control peptides (ViraFEST assay). Sequencing of cultured CD4+ T cell DNA used the Oncomine TCR Beta short-read assay. TCRdb reanalysed the PCR reads using MiXCR and keeps one entry per CDR3 protein. The repertoire holds about 20,000 distinct CDR3 sequences, less than 60% seen once, with nearly 2.5% in the top ten. These receptors lack a known antigen. Sequenced material: CD4+ T cells from blood, cultured in vitro, taken after SARS-CoV-2 vaccination. These receptors all stem from a human donor who had recovered from COVID-19.

This clonotype showed up just a few times. The J gene is TRBJ2-1, the V gene TRBV20-1; perhaps TRBD1 as D (6 bases). V shed 4 bases and J shed 3 bases, with 10 bases lying between them. Germline CDR1 DFQATT, CDR2 SNEGSKA (reference sequence). The CDR3 contains 13 residues. CDR3 protein: CSANRQVYNEQFF. DNA for the CDR3: TGCAGTGCTAACCGACAGGTCTACAATGAGCAGTTCTTC.

V is TRBV7-6 and J is TRBJ2-2, with D tentatively TRBD1 or TRBD2 (5 bases each). The CDR3 consists of 14 residues. With 1 base removed from V and 6 bases from J, the gap between germline ends came to 9 bases. CDR1 and CDR2 from the germline V gene are SGHVS and FNYEAQ. Here the CDR3 DNA reads TGTGCCAGCAGCTTAGATGTGGGGGCCGGGGAGCTGTTTTTT. Translation gives CASSLDVGAGELFF.

This rearrangement joins TRBV27 to TRBJ2-3; 10 bases fit TRBD1. The CDR3 length is 17 residues. Per germline, CDR1 MNHEY and CDR2 SMNVEV (reference sequence). The V and J ends lost 2 bases and 1 base, in that order; junction bases with no gene match: 6. The CDR3 DNA sequence: TGTGCCAGCAGTTTACGAAGGGACAGGGGAGGCACAGATACGCAGTATTTT. It yields the protein CASSLRRDRGGTDTQYF.

The chain's CDR3 is CASSSRTSGGQETQYF. The CDR3 DNA reads as TGTGCCAGCAGCTCTCGGACTAGCGGGGGGCAAGAGACCCAGTACTTC. The J gene is TRBJ2-5, the V gene TRBV11-3, with 14 bases aligning to TRBD2. V was clipped by 4 bases and J by 2 bases; unmatched bases: 3. Per the germline V gene, CDR1 is SGHNT and CDR2 is YENEEA. The CDR3 extends over 16 amino acids.

The chain carries TRBV12-3 or TRBV12-4 and TRBJ2-2; D is unclear. The CDR3 is 13 residues long. Between the trimmed V and J ends, which lost 2 bases and 3 bases, there was a span of 4 bases. CDR3 sequence reads: CASSLIDTGELFF. In nucleotides, the CDR3 is TGTGCCAGCAGTTTAATAGACACCGGGGAGCTGTTTTTT.

A few counts support this clonotype. J is TRBJ2-7 and V is TRBV6-1; the match to TRBD1 covers 9 bases. V dropped 6 bases and J dropped 3; count of bases not matched to a gene: 3. Germline assignment: CDR1 MNHNS and CDR2 SASEGT. This CDR3 contains 13 residues. Written as DNA, the CDR3 is TGTGCCAGCAGGGGGGACAGGGACTACGAGCAGTACTTC. This sequence encodes CASRGDRDYEQYF.

V gene TRBV2 combines with J gene TRBJ1-1; tentative D call: TRBD1 (5 bases). The ends were cut back, 7 bases at V and 4 bases at J, with 13 bases in the middle. This CDR3 has 13 residues. Germline values: CDR1 SNHLY, CDR2 FYNNEI. The CDR3 loop reads CASTMDISTEAFF. CDR3 nucleotide sequence: TGTGCCAGCACCATGGACATTAGCACTGAAGCTTTCTTT.

The gene calls are TRBV19 and TRBJ2-2; 7 nucleotides agree with TRBD2. The trim removed 5 bases at V and 4 bases at J, leaving 7 bases unmatched. Germline V gene sequence: CDR1 LNHDA, CDR2 SQIVND (reference sequence). The CDR3 consists of 15 residues. CDR3 residues: CASSGLAGFTGELFF. The CDR3 DNA is TGTGCCAGTAGTGGGTTAGCGGGTTTCACCGGGGAGCTGTTTTTT.

The chain's CDR3 is CASSLGLANEQFF. Written as DNA, the CDR3 is TGTGCCAGCAGCTTGGGACTGGCCAATGAGCAGTTCTTC. The chain links TRBV7-2 to TRBJ2-1; D is perhaps TRBD2 (6 bases). The germline CDR1 and CDR2 sequences are SGHTA and FQGNSA. V dropped 3 bases and J dropped 6 bases, with 9 bases sitting between them. The CDR3 contains 13 residues.

The V call is TRBV19, the J call TRBJ2-2; 9 nucleotides line up with TRBD2. V dropped 6 bases and J dropped 1; count of bases not matched to a gene: 3. In germline, CDR1 is LNHDA, CDR2 SQIVND (reference sequence). The CDR3 loop spans 15 amino acids. The CDR3 here is CASSLLAGNTGELFF. The DNA for the CDR3 is TGTGCCAGTAGCTTACTAGCGGGGAACACCGGGGAGCTGTTTTTT.

This clonotype was seen a handful of times. CDR3 coding DNA: TGTGCCAGCAGCTTAGCGGGCGGGCCTGGAACTGAAGCTTTCTTT. As protein: CASSLAGGPGTEAFF. The chain combines TRBV7-9 with TRBJ1-1; D remains unclear. V was cut by 0 bases and J by 5 bases, with 13 bases left in between. This CDR3 comprises 15 residues. Germline V lookup: CDR1 SEHNR, CDR2 FQNEAQ (reference sequence).

Only a few counts were recorded for this clonotype. The rearrangement links TRBV20-1 to TRBJ2-3; the D is unclear. Germline loops: CDR1 DFQATT, CDR2 SNEGSKA (reference sequence). V dropped 1 base and J dropped 0 bases, with 2 bases sitting between them. This CDR3 spans 12 amino acids. This chain's CDR3 is CSARVSTDTQYF. The CDR3 region has the DNA TGCAGTGCTAGAGTTAGCACAGATACGCAGTATTTT.

The chain is built from TRBV20-1 and TRBJ1-1; D unresolved. Trimming removed 0 bases at V and 0 bases at J, with 5 bases between. Germline V gene sequence: CDR1 DFQATT, CDR2 SNEGSKA (reference sequence). The length of the CDR3 is 13 residues. CDR3 sequence (DNA): TGCAGTGCTAGAGATCACCTGAACACTGAAGCTTTCTTT. Amino acid sequence: CSARDHLNTEAFF.

This clonotype turned up a few times. The rearrangement links TRBV6-1 to TRBJ2-5, with 11 bases lining up with TRBD2. The CDR3 length is 16 residues. From germline, CDR1 is MNHNS and CDR2 SASEGT. The V segment lost 5 bases and the J segment 6 bases; nucleotides outside the gene matches: 11. CDR3 loop: CASSRLSGRALQTQYF. In nucleotides, the CDR3 is TGTGCCAGCAGTAGACTTAGCGGGAGGGCCCTGCAGACCCAGTACTTC.

V usage is TRBV6-1 and J usage is TRBJ2-7; tentatively, D is TRBD2 (6 bases). V was trimmed by 5 bases and J by 1 base, leaving 21 bases between them. The CDR3 covers 17 residues. Germline values: CDR1 MNHNS, CDR2 SASEGT. The chain's CDR3 is CASSPDMWSGLSYEQYF. Written as DNA, the CDR3 is TGTGCCAGCAGTCCCGATATGTGGAGCGGGCTTTCCTACGAGCAGTACTTC.

V gene TRBV25-1 combines with J gene TRBJ2-7, with 9 bases that match TRBD1. Per the germline V gene, CDR1 is MGHDK and CDR2 is SYGVNS. V gave up 2 bases and J gave up 5 bases; unmatched junction bases: 13. This CDR3 spans 17 amino acids. CDR3 sequence reads: CASSETTGGGLFDEQYF. DNA for the CDR3: TGTGCCAGCAGTGAAACTACAGGGGGCGGTTTGTTCGACGAGCAGTACTTC.

The chain has TRBV27 and TRBJ1-2; D gene ambiguous. Germline assignment: CDR1 MNHEY and CDR2 SMNVEV (reference sequence). The germline V and J ends were trimmed by 3 bases and 4 bases, with 12 bases remaining between them. This CDR3 is built from 14 residues. CDR3 nucleotide sequence: TGTGCCAGCAGTTTGAAATCCGCAATCTATGGCTACACCTTC. It encodes CASSLKSAIYGYTF.

The chain links TRBV9 to TRBJ2-5; unclear D gene. Per the germline V gene, CDR1 is SGDLS and CDR2 is YYNGEE. The CDR3 is 14 residues long. V lost 4 bases and J lost 2, with 12 bases in between. CDR3: CASSQDPGQETQYF. The CDR3 nucleotides read TGTGCCAGCAGCCAAGATCCAGGACAAGAGACCCAGTACTTC.

CDR3 residues: CASSRMTGENTEAFF. The CDR3 DNA reads TGTGCCAGCAGTCGGATGACAGGGGAGAACACTGAAGCTTTCTTT. The chain has TRBV12-3 or TRBV12-4 and TRBJ1-1; 8 nucleotides match TRBD1. There are 15 residues in the CDR3. Unmatched junction bases numbered 6, after V lost 5 bases and J lost 1 base.

The V call is TRBV6-2 or TRBV6-3, the J call TRBJ1-1; unclear D gene. Deletions cut 0 bases from V and 2 bases from J, with 7 bases between. Germline CDR1 reads MNHEY; CDR2 reads SVGEGT. The CDR3 spans 14 residues. In nucleotides, the CDR3 is TGTGCCAGCAGTTACTCTCCGTATAACACTGAAGCTTTCTTT. As protein: CASSYSPYNTEAFF.

In its sample, this clonotype was seen a few times. One end of the junction is discordant with germline, which a read error may explain. V gene TRBV6-1 combines with J gene TRBJ1-1; TRBD1 might be the D (5 bases). Germline-derived CDR1 and CDR2 are MNHNS and SASEGT. The CDR3 is 14 residues long. The DNA of the CDR3 is TGTGCGAGCATGCGGGGCACCATGAACACTGAAGCTTTCTTT. It encodes CASMRGTMNTEAFF.

The chain uses TRBV7-2 and TRBJ1-1, with TRBD1 as a possible D gene (5 bases). V lost 5 bases, J lost 0 bases, and 16 bases lay in between. This CDR3 comprises 16 residues. CDR1 and CDR2 (germline): SGHTA, FQGNSA. Here the CDR3 DNA reads TGTGCCAGCAGCCTCCTGCGTTGGGGCATGAACACTGAAGCTTTCTTT. This encodes CASSLLRWGMNTEAFF.

The chain recombines TRBV7-7 with TRBJ2-7; D is possibly TRBD2 (5 bases). CDR3 length: 13 residues. CDR1 SSHAT and CDR2 FNYEAQ come from the germline V gene (reference sequence). The V and J ends lost 5 bases and 6 bases respectively, with 14 bases between them. Here the CDR3 DNA reads TGTGCCAGCAGCCGGACGGGAAATCCCGAGCAGTACTTC. It codes for CASSRTGNPEQYF. Combining the CDR3 with reference TRBV7-7 and TRBJ2-7 gives the whole variable domain GAGVSQSPRYKVTKRGQDVTLRCDPISSHATLYWYQQALGQGPEFLTYFNYEAQPDKSGLPSDRFSAERPEGSISTLTIQRTEQRDSAMYRCASSRTGNPEQYFGPGTRLTVT.

This rearrangement joins TRBV28 to TRBJ1-5; 9 positions agree with TRBD1. The CDR3 is 14 residues long. Germline V gene sequence: CDR1 MDHEN, CDR2 SYDVKM. J lost 5 bases, V lost 5 bases, and 4 bases had no gene match. The DNA for the CDR3 is TGTGCCAGCAGTACTCGACAGGGGGATCAGCCCCAGCATTTT. As protein: CASSTRQGDQPQHF.

This chain connects TRBV15 to TRBJ1-6; D gene unclear. Germline V lookup: CDR1 LNHNV, CDR2 YYDKDF (reference sequence). The CDR3 length is 15 residues. V was shortened by 9 bases and J by 10 bases, with 22 bases between the two germline ends. The CDR3 reads CATTMSGGVGSPLHF. The CDR3, as DNA: TGTGCCACGACTATGTCCGGAGGAGTAGGGTCACCCCTCCACTTT.

The J gene is TRBJ2-3, the V gene TRBV10-3, with D perhaps matching TRBD1 (6 bases). V lost 4 bases and J lost 4, with 15 bases in between. The length of the CDR3 is 15 residues. Germline assignment: CDR1 ENHRY and CDR2 SYGVKD. The DNA for the CDR3 is TGTGCCATCAGTGTGAGGCAGGGGAGCCCAGATACGCAGTATTTT. Protein product: CAISVRQGSPDTQYF.

This rearrangement joins TRBV7-2 to TRBJ2-5; D not resolved. Trimming took off 3 bases at V and 1 base at J, with 9 bases between the two ends. CDR1 SGHTA and CDR2 FQGNSA come from the germline V gene. The CDR3 spans 14 residues. CDR3 in DNA: TGTGCCAGCAGCTTGGGTCCCAGCCAAGAGACCCAGTACTTC. It is translated as CASSLGPSQETQYF. The full variable domain, completed using reference TRBV7-2 and TRBJ2-5, is GAGVSQSPSNKVTEKGKDVELRCDPISGHTALYWYRQSLGQGLEFLIYFQGNSAPDKSGLPSDRFSAERTGGSVSTLTIQRTQQEDSAVYLCASSLGPSQETQYFGPGTRLLVL.